What follows are 15 T cell receptor beta chains derived from one specimen sequenced in a study of human T cells and chemical hapten exposure. Described time point: patch test 1, 2 weeks after DPC sensitization. Treatment described: therapeutic diphenylcyclopropenone sensitization with weekly scalp DPC. TCRdb itself ran the RACE reads through MiXCR, one entry per CDR3 protein. This table holds about 120,000 distinct CDR3 sequences, approximately 14% found once. This sample comprised whole blood, obtained in connection with sensitization to the hapten diphenylcyclopropenone (DPC). The receptors stem from a man aged 18 to 29 with alopecia areata. Some clones in this sample may be carry-over from other donors' samples.

This chain links TRBV12-3 or TRBV12-4 with TRBJ2-3, with D uncertain. The V and J ends lost 5 bases and 4 bases respectively, with 16 bases between them. The CDR3 consists of 15 residues. The CDR3 DNA follows: TGTGCCAGCAGTCCGGGCCCTCGCTATGCAGATACGCAGTATTTT. This sequence encodes CASSPGPRYADTQYF.

This clonotype has a handful of counts. At one boundary the junction diverges from the germline segment, which might be a read error. V is TRBV11-3 and J is TRBJ2-5; 10 bases map to TRBD2. Per the germline V gene, CDR1 is SGHNT and CDR2 is YENEEA. CDR3 length: 15 amino acids. In nucleotides, the CDR3 is TGTGCCAGCAGCCTCAGCGGGGGGGGCCAACAGACCCAGTACTTC. It specifies CASSLSGGGQQTQYF.

This clonotype was observed at least ten times. The rearrangement uses TRBV12-3 or TRBV12-4 and TRBJ2-2, with D possibly matching TRBD1 (5 bases). The CDR3 covers 14 residues. V lost 6 bases to trimming and J lost 0 bases, with 8 bases between them. The CDR3 nucleotides read TGTGCCAGCAGCCGGACACCGAACACCGGGGAGCTGTTTTTT. Translation: CASSRTPNTGELFF.

This clonotype was detected only a few times. The CDR3 DNA follows: TGTGCCAGCAGTTTCCCCCTACTCCGGGACAGGGAAAGTCCAGATACGCAGTATTTT. It translates to CASSFPLLRDRESPDTQYF. This chain links TRBV28 with TRBJ2-3; 9 nucleotides agree with TRBD1. V gave up 3 bases and J gave up 4 bases; unmatched junction bases: 17. CDR1 is MDHEN and CDR2 is SYDVKM in the germline V gene. This CDR3 is 19 amino acids long.

This rearrangement joins TRBV6-6 to TRBJ1-4; TRBD1 aligns across 7 bases. V dropped 6 bases and J dropped 7; count of bases not matched to a gene: 5. The germline gives CDR1 MNHNY, CDR2 SVGAGI (reference sequence). The CDR3 runs 13 residues. CDR3 protein: CASSDRAGEKLFF. In DNA, the CDR3 is TGTGCCAGCAGCGACAGGGCAGGTGAAAAACTGTTTTTT.

The sample holds many counts of this clonotype. The genes are TRBV20-1 and TRBJ1-2; D remains unclear. The CDR3 sequence is 14 residues long. V was trimmed by 0 bases and J by 4 bases, leaving 12 bases between them. Germline CDR1 is DFQATT and CDR2 is SNEGSKA (reference sequence). The chain's CDR3 is CSARDQPGIYGYTF. The CDR3 DNA is TGCAGTGCTAGAGATCAGCCAGGAATCTATGGCTACACCTTC.

This clonotype has just a few counts. The chain joins TRBV12-3 or TRBV12-4 to TRBJ1-3; weak D call: TRBD1 (5 bases). The CDR3 sequence is 15 residues long. With 5 bases removed from V and 1 base from J, the gap between germline ends came to 12 bases. The CDR3 protein is CASSPPDTSGNTIYF. In nucleotides, the CDR3 is TGTGCCAGCAGTCCCCCGGACACATCTGGAAACACCATATATTTT.

The chain employs TRBV7-6 and TRBJ1-1; the D is unclear. Germline CDR1 and CDR2: SGHVS and FNYEAQ. The V end was cut by 3 bases, the J end by 1 base, with 12 bases between. The CDR3 is 15 residues long. The CDR3 bases are TGTGCCAGCAGCTTTCTTTCAGCTTCGAACACTGAAGCTTTCTTT. Amino acid sequence: CASSFLSASNTEAFF.

This rearrangement joins TRBV24-1 to TRBJ2-3; TRBD2 might be the D (5 bases). The V end lost 3 bases, the J end lost 2 bases, and 5 bases lay between the germline ends. Germline V CDR1 and CDR2: KGHDR, SFDVKD. The CDR3 loop spans 13 amino acids. CDR3 DNA: TGTGCCACCAGTGATGACTACACAGATACGCAGTATTTT. The encoded protein is CATSDDYTDTQYF.

The rearrangement uses TRBV20-1 and TRBJ2-2, with D perhaps given as TRBD1 or TRBD2 (5 bases each). The CDR3 is made up of 15 amino acids. Germline V gene sequence: CDR1 DFQATT, CDR2 SNEGSKA (reference sequence). V shed 6 bases and J shed 5 bases, with 19 bases lying between them. This CDR3 is CSAPRGRSGTGELFF. In DNA form, the CDR3 reads TGCAGTGCCCCCCGGGGCAGGTCGGGTACCGGGGAGCTGTTTTTT.

The V gene is TRBV11-2, the J gene TRBJ2-5; the D gene is possibly TRBD1 (6 bases). This CDR3 contains 14 residues. The V end lost 5 bases, the J end lost 2 bases, and 12 bases lay between the germline ends. Germline V gene sequence: CDR1 SGHAT, CDR2 FQNNGV. CDR3: CASSRWTEQETQYF. The CDR3 bases are TGTGCCAGCAGCCGCTGGACAGAACAAGAGACCCAGTACTTC. Variable domain in full (rest from reference TRBV11-2 and TRBJ2-5): EAGVAQSPRYKIIEKRQSVAFWCNPISGHATLYWYQQILGQGPKLLIQFQNNGVVDDSQLPKDRFSAERLKGVDSTLKIQPAKLEDSAVYLCASSRWTEQETQYFGPGTRLLVL.

This clonotype has a handful of counts. This chain joins TRBV2 and TRBJ2-7; 9 bases map to TRBD1. Germline loops: CDR1 SNHLY, CDR2 FYNNEI. V was clipped by 7 bases and J by 4 bases; unmatched bases: 5. The CDR3 has 13 residues. The DNA for the CDR3 is TGTGCCAGCATGGGACAGGGAGGTTACGAGCAGTACGTC. Its protein is CASMGQGGYEQYV.

This chain links TRBV27 with TRBJ1-2; D is perhaps TRBD1 (6 bases). V was pared by 5 bases and J by 0 bases, with 10 bases between. CDR1 is MNHEY and CDR2 is SMNVEV in the germline V gene (reference sequence). This CDR3 region has 14 residues. The chain's CDR3 is CASSPGQTNYGYTF. CDR3 nucleotides: TGTGCCAGCAGTCCGGGACAAACTAACTATGGCTACACCTTC.

V and J are TRBV7-2 and TRBJ1-2; D perhaps matches TRBD1 (6 bases). Trimming pared 3 bases from V and 6 bases from J, leaving 14 bases between. CDR1 SGHTA and CDR2 FQGNSA come from the germline V gene. The CDR3 loop spans 14 amino acids. CDR3 in DNA: TGTGCCAGCAGCTTTTACGGGGGGCTCGATGGCTACACCTTC. It is translated as CASSFYGGLDGYTF. Based on the CDR3 plus reference TRBV7-2 and TRBJ1-2, the full variable domain is GAGVSQSPSNKVTEKGKDVELRCDPISGHTALYWYRQSLGQGLEFLIYFQGNSAPDKSGLPSDRFSAERTGGSVSTLTIQRTQQEDSAVYLCASSFYGGLDGYTFGSGTRLTVV.

This clonotype was seen a handful of times. The V and J genes are TRBV27 and TRBJ1-5, with 8 bases that match TRBD1. This CDR3 is built from 15 residues. The ends lost 3 bases at V and 2 bases at J; junction bases unmatched: 3. Germline V gene sequence: CDR1 MNHEY, CDR2 SMNVEV (reference sequence). The CDR3 loop reads CASSLEGQGNQPQHF. The CDR3 DNA follows: TGTGCCAGCAGTTTGGAGGGACAGGGCAATCAGCCCCAGCATTTT.